This entry concerns a single T cell receptor beta chain. Its antigen is not known. The data are from a study of shared clonotypes between healthy human individuals. Study-level information: Sampling drew on donors who were two women and three men aged 18 to 49. Regarding the study as a whole: Specimens sampled were limited to blood, with tissue repertoires likely differing.

The V end lost 4 bases, the J end lost 6 bases, and 17 bases lay between the germline ends. From germline, CDR1 is SGHNT and CDR2 YYREEE (reference sequence). CDR3 length: 14 amino acids. Clones were read by immunoSEQ multiplex PCR, and TCRdb kept only the in-frame ones, dropping some. The sample records 2,500,000 or so clones, around nine tenths being singletons. The receptor's source is a man aged 18 to 29 in good health. V is TRBV5-4 and J is TRBJ2-7; D ambiguous. Sequenced: naive CD4+ T cells sorted from blood. The subset denotes: CD45RA+ positively selected. The CDR3 nucleotides are TGTGCCAGCAGCAAATCGGACCTCCCACGCGAGCAGTACTTC. It translates to CASSKSDLPREQYF.